There are many counts of the clone carrying this TCR beta chain. These data originate in a study of read filtering for tumor transcriptome and immune sequencing. Overall study: TCR-mapped reads were about 4 to 11 million with IR-seq versus about 85 to 1273 with RNA-seq.

V lost 6 bases to trimming and J lost 10 bases; unmatched junction nucleotides: 6. This CDR3 has 12 residues. This library used roughly 430 ng RNA and molecular barcoded adaptors spanning alpha/delta and beta/gamma chains. MiXCR, run by TCRdb on the reads, gives a single entry per CDR3 protein. Among around 65,000 distinct CDR3 sequences, about 21% were seen once, and the ten largest hold about an eighth. The genes are TRBV12-3 or TRBV12-4 and TRBJ2-3; 8 nucleotides match TRBD1. The material sequenced was a population of CD138-negative cells sorted from bone marrow. The clonotype was recovered from a donor at least 40 years old with multiple myeloma. Here the CDR3 reads CASRDREYPQYF. In DNA, the CDR3 is TGTGCCAGCAGGGACAGGGAGTATCCGCAGTATTTT.